This T cell receptor (beta chain) is from a study of CD8+ T cells in alopecia areata. Across the study: Tofacitinib treatment spanned 6 to 18 months, with 6 months off drug afterward.

Study conclusions and caveats: Compared with mice, patients displayed less clear TCR sharing, possibly for HLA-related reasons.

The CDR3 is made up of 14 amino acids. CDR1 and CDR2 (germline): GTSNPN, SVGIG (reference sequence). V lost 3 bases to trimming and J lost 2 bases; unmatched junction nucleotides: 4. Reverse transcription of extracted RNA yielded cDNA, which provided the sequencing template. TCRdb's copy holds only in-frame clones and misses some; the assay was immunoSEQ multiplex PCR. The table lists about 200,000 clones, about 60% of them singletons. The investigators collected lesional scalp punch biopsies and peripheral blood from alopecia areata patients. Sorting of CD4+ and CD8+ T cells was performed on PBMCs. As to this clone: Its antigen is currently unknown.

This receptor was obtained from a human donor with alopecia areata. The sequencing used CD4+ T cells sorted from blood, collected at week 0. The genes are TRBV30 and TRBJ1-3, with 7 bases aligning to TRBD1. The CDR3 DNA is TGTGCCTGGAGGCCCGGGACAGCTGGAAACACCATATATTTT. Protein: CAWRPGTAGNTIYF.